The T cell receptor (beta chain) under discussion was sequenced for a study of blood T cell repertoires in COVID-19. Study summary: The United States, Italy and Spain supplied acute and convalescent COVID-19 samples. In each case, the material was cDNA or gDNA derived from T cells, B-cell-depleted T cells, or PBMCs.

Germline-derived CDR1 and CDR2 are SGDLS and YYNGEE. This CDR3 has 11 amino acids. V was clipped by 3 bases and J by 11 bases; unmatched bases: 4. Original methodology: It was from reference gene primer amplification that nucleated cell counts were estimated. Generated by immunoSEQ multiplex PCR, the TCRdb table keeps only in-frame clones and is missing some. Clonal size and the V and J genes are those of that table, whereas D and trimming came from the DNA. The table shows about 260,000 clones, with approximately 87% occurring only once. The source is a woman between 40 and 50 years old who had recovered from COVID-19. Specimen: peripheral blood. V and J are TRBV9 and TRBJ1-1, with 7 bases lining up with TRBD1. The CDR3 is CASSGQGGAFF. The CDR3 DNA reads TGTGCCAGCAGCGGACAGGGAGGCGCTTTCTTT.